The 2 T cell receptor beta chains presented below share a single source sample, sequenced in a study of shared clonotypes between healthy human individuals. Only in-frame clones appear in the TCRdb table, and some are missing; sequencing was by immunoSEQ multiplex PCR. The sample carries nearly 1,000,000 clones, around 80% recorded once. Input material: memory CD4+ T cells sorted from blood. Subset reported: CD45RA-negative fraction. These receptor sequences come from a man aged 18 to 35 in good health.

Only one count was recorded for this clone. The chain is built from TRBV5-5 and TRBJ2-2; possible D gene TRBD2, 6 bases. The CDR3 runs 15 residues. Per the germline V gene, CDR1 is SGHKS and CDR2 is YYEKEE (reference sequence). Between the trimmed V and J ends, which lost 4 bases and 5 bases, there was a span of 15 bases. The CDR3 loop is CASSRPGLATGELFF. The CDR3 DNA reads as TGTGCCAGCAGCAGGCCGGGACTCGCAACCGGGGAGCTGTTTTTT. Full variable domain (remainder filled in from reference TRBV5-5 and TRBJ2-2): DAGVTQSPTHLIKTRGQQVTLRCSPISGHKSVSWYQQVLGQGPQFIFQYYEKEERGRGNFPDRFSARQFPNYSSELNVNALLLGDSALYLCASSRPGLATGELFFGEGSRLTVL.

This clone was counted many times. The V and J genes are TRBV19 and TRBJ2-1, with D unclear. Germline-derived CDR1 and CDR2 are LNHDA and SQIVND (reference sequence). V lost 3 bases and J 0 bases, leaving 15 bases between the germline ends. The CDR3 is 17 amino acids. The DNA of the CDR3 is TGTGCCAGTAGTATTGATAGGGTACTTTACTCCTACAATGAGCAGTTCTTC. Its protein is CASSIDRVLYSYNEQFF.